Here is one T cell receptor beta chain with its context. This sample was included in a study of cytomegalovirus exposure and HLA in healthy donors. Study-level background: The study placed around 80% of its 398 genotyped donors in the Caucasian-associated ancestry cluster.

The length of the CDR3 is 19 residues. Per the germline V gene, CDR1 is PRHDT and CDR2 is FYEKMQ (reference sequence). V dropped 5 bases and J dropped 3 bases, with 26 bases sitting between them. PCR used 60 Vbeta primers and 13 Jbeta primers. Assay used: immunoSEQ multiplex PCR; TCRdb lists only in-frame clones, some missing. The ten top clones account for 1% to 1.5%, within a sample of around 150,000 clones. The sequence came from an older woman in good health and CMV-seronegative. The chain employs TRBV13 and TRBJ1-5, with no clear D. The sample comprised PBMCs. The CDR3 here is CASSPPARGCKGLNQPQHF. The CDR3 region has the DNA TGTGCCAGCAGCCCACCCGCGCGGGGATGTAAGGGTCTCAATCAGCCCCAGCATTTT.